One sample yielded the 11 T cell receptor beta chains listed below, sequenced in a study of STAT5B mutations in CD4+ large granular lymphocyte leukemia. Here immunoSEQ multiplex PCR was the method, and the copy in TCRdb shows in-frame clones only, minus some. The table has some 35,000 clones, under 80% seen once. The sequenced sample was CD4+ T cells from blood buffy coats. The receptors were gathered from a human donor in good health.

V and J are TRBV27 and TRBJ1-4, with a weak D call TRBD1 (5 bases). Germline V CDR1 and CDR2: MNHEY, SMNVEV (reference sequence). Between the trimmed V and J ends, which lost 4 bases and 7 bases, there was a span of 10 bases. The CDR3 has 13 amino acids. The CDR3: CASSSPRGEKLFF. CDR3 coding DNA: TGTGCCAGCAGTTCACCTAGGGGTGAAAAACTGTTTTTT.

The CDR3 DNA is TGTGCCTGGAGTGGGGGGAATAATGAAAAACTGTTTTTT. Translating it yields CAWSGGNNEKLFF. The gene calls are TRBV30 and TRBJ1-4, with a possible D match to TRBD1 (5 bases). The CDR3 length is 13 residues. With 1 base removed from V and 4 bases from J, the gap between germline ends came to 7 bases. Germline-derived CDR1 and CDR2 are GTSNPN and SVGIG (reference sequence).

This clone was seen once. The chain combines TRBV7-9 with TRBJ2-1; D is perhaps TRBD2 (5 bases). The CDR3 is made up of 14 amino acids. CDR1 and CDR2 from the germline V gene are SEHNR and FQNEAQ (reference sequence). V was clipped by 5 bases and J by 4 bases, with 12 bases between them. This CDR3 is CASSRLEGYNEQFF. The DNA of the CDR3 is TGTGCCAGCAGCCGCCTAGAGGGATACAATGAGCAGTTCTTC. The variable domain in full, completed from reference TRBV7-9 and TRBJ2-1, reads DTGVSQNPRHKITKRGQNVTFRCDPISEHNRLYWYRQTLGQGPEFLTYFQNEAQLEKSRLLSDRFSAERPKGSFSTLEIQRTEQGDSAMYLCASSRLEGYNEQFFGPGTRLTVL.

The chain has TRBV4-2 and TRBJ2-3, with 7 bases lining up with TRBD1. There are 18 residues in the CDR3. Germline CDR1 is LGHNA and CDR2 is YNFKEQ. V dropped 4 bases and J dropped 2; count of bases not matched to a gene: 15. The CDR3 spells CASSRRTRTGEYTDTQYF. The CDR3 nucleotides are TGTGCCAGCAGCCGACGGACTCGGACAGGAGAATACACAGATACGCAGTATTTT.

CDR3 region: CATSRDPAGTQETQYF. The CDR3 DNA reads as TGTGCCACCAGCAGAGATCCAGCGGGGACACAAGAGACCCAGTACTTC. The chain has TRBV15 and TRBJ2-5; tentatively, D is TRBD2 (7 bases). The length of the CDR3 is 16 residues. Between the trimmed V and J ends, which lost 0 bases and 2 bases, there was a span of 13 bases. CDR1 is LNHNV and CDR2 is YYDKDF in the germline V gene (reference sequence). The complete variable domain, with remaining parts taken from reference TRBV15 and TRBJ2-5, reads DAMVIQNPRYQVTQFGKPVTLSCSQTLNHNVMYWYQQKSSQAPKLLFHYYDKDFNNEADTPDNFQSRRPNTSFCFLDIRSPGLGDTAMYLCATSRDPAGTQETQYFGPGTRLLVL.

This clone was seen a few times. The V call is TRBV5-8, the J call TRBJ1-2; TRBD1 matches 7 bases. Germline V gene lookup returns CDR1 SGHTS and CDR2 YDEGEE. With V trimmed by 0 bases and J by 8 bases, 10 bases remained unmatched. This CDR3 spans 15 amino acids. The CDR3: CASSLGAGTAQGYTF. The CDR3 bases are TGTGCCAGCAGCTTGGGGGCCGGGACAGCCCAGGGCTACACCTTC.

This clone has a handful of counts. The V call is TRBV6-6, the J call TRBJ2-7; D assignment may be TRBD1 or TRBD2 (5 bases each). Trimming took off 2 bases at V and 0 bases at J, with 8 bases between the two ends. CDR3 size: 14 residues. Germline V gene lookup returns CDR1 MNHNY and CDR2 SVGAGI (reference sequence). The CDR3: CASSYEGPSYEQYF. CDR3 in DNA: TGTGCCAGCAGTTACGAGGGGCCCTCCTACGAGCAGTACTTC.

The chain couples TRBV19 to TRBJ2-7, with 7 bases aligning to TRBD2. From germline, CDR1 is LNHDA and CDR2 SQIVND (reference sequence). With 7 bases clipped from V and 3 bases from J, the junction kept 12 bases outside the gene matches. This CDR3 is built from 15 residues. The CDR3 nucleotides read TGTGCCAGTAAGACGGCGGGAGCTACGAACTACGAGCAGTACTTC. Its translation is CASKTAGATNYEQYF. Full variable domain (remainder filled in from reference TRBV19 and TRBJ2-7): DGGITQSPKYLFRKEGQNVTLSCEQNLNHDAMYWYRQDPGQGLRLIYYSQIVNDFQKGDIAEGYSVSREKKESFPLTVTSAQKNPTAFYLCASKTAGATNYEQYFGPGTRLTVT.

This clone was counted between two and nine times. The chain carries TRBV14 and TRBJ2-5; tentatively, D is TRBD1 or TRBD2 (6 bases each). Trimming cost V 5 bases and J 5 bases, with 21 bases left between them. CDR1 is SGHDN and CDR2 is FVKESK in the germline V gene. CDR3 length: 16 amino acids. CDR3 nucleotides: TGTGCCAGCAGCTCATCGATCGGGAGTAGGGGGGAGACCCAGTACTTC. It specifies CASSSSIGSRGETQYF.

CDR3 sequence (DNA): TGTGCCAGCAGCCCACGAGGTAGCGGGGGGCCTTCCTACGAGCAGTACTTC. Amino acids: CASSPRGSGGPSYEQYF. The J gene is TRBJ2-7, the V gene TRBV7-6, with 10 bases that match TRBD2. This CDR3 has 17 residues. The J segment lost 1 base and the V segment lost 5 bases, leaving 11 bases of the junction unmatched. CDR1 and CDR2 from the germline V gene are SGHVS and FNYEAQ.

The chain has TRBV5-8 and TRBJ1-1, with D unresolved. CDR3 length: 13 amino acids. V lost 0 bases, J lost 14 bases, and 17 bases lay in between. CDR1 is SGHTS and CDR2 is YDEGEE in the germline V gene. For the CDR3, the DNA is TGTGCCAGCAGCTTGGCTCGGGTCAACAAGGGCTTCTTT. Amino acid sequence: CASSLARVNKGFF.